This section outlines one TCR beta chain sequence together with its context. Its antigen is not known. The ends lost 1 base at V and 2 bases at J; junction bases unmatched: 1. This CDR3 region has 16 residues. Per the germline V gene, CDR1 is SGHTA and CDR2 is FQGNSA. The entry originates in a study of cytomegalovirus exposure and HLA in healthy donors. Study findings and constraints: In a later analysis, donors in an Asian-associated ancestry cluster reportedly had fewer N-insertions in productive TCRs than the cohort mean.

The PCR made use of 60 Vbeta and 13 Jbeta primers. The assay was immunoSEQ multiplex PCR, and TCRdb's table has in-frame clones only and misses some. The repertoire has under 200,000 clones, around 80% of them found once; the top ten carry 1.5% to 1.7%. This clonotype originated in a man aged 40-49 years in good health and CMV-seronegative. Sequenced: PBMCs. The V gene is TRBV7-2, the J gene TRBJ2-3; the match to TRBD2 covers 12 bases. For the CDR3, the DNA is TGTGCCAGCAGCTTAGGACTAGCGGGAGTCACAGATACGCAGTATTTT. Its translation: CASSLGLAGVTDTQYF.